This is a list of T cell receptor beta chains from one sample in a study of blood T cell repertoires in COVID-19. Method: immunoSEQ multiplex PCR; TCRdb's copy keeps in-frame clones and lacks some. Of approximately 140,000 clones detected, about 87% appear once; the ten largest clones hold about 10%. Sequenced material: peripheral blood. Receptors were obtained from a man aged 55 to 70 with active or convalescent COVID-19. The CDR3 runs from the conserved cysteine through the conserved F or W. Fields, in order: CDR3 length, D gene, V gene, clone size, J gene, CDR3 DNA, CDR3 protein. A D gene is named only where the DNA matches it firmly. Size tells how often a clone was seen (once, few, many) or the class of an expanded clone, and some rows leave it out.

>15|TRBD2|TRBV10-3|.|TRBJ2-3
TGTGCCATCAGGCCCCAGACTAGCCACACAGATACGCAGTATTTT
CAIRPQTSHTDTQYF
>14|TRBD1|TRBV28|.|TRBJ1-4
TGTGCCAGCTGCCGGACAGGGGCTTTTGAAAAACTGTTTTTT
CASCRTGAFEKLFF
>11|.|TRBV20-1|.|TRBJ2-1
TGCAGTGCTAGAGAACTTAATGAGCAGTTCTTC
CSARELNEQFF
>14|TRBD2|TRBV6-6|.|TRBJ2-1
TGTGCCAGCAGGATTAGCGGGGTCTACAATGAGCAGTTCTTC
CASRISGVYNEQFF
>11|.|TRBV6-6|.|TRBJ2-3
TGTGCCAGCAGTTCGACGGGTACGCAGTATTTT
CASSSTGTQYF
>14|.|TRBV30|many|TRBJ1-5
TGTGCCTGGAGTGGGGATGGGGGGAACCAGCCCCAGCATTTT
CAWSGDGGNQPQHF
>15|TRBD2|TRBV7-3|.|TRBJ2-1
TGTGCCAGCAGCTCTCTAGCGGGAGGACGCCAAGAGCAGTTCTTC
CASSSLAGGRQEQFF
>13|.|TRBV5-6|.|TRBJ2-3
TGTGCCAGCCGGAGGGAACCCACAGATACGCAGTATTTT
CASRREPTDTQYF
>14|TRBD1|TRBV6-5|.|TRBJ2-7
TGTGCCAGCAGCCGGACAGGACTCAACTACGAGCAGTACTTC
CASSRTGLNYEQYF
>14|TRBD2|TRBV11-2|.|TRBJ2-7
TGTGCCAGCAGCCCTCGGGAGGGGGTGGTGGAGCAGTACTTC
CASSPREGVVEQYF
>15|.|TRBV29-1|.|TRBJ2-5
TGCAGCGTTGACCGAGACAGAAACACAGGCGAGACCCAGTACTTC
CSVDRDRNTGETQYF
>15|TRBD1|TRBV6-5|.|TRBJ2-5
TGTGCCAGCGGGGACAGGGGGCGCACCGGAGAGACCCAGTACTTC
CASGDRGRTGETQYF
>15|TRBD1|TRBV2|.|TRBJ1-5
TGTGCCAGCAGTCGTGACCAACAGGGGAACCAGCCCCAGCATTTT
CASSRDQQGNQPQHF
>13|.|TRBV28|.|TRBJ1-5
TGTGCCAGCAGGGGGCTTCGTATCCAGCCCCAGCATTTT
CASRGLRIQPQHF
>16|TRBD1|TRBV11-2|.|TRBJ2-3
TGTGCCAGCAGCCTCCGACAGGGAATTGAGACAGATACGCAGTATTTT
CASSLRQGIETDTQYF
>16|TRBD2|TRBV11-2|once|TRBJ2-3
TGTGCCAGCAGCTCAGGACTAGCGGGGTTCACAGATACGCAGTATTTT
CASSSGLAGFTDTQYF
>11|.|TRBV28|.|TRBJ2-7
TGTGCCAGCACCTCACAAACCCGCCGGTACTTC
CASTSQTRRYF
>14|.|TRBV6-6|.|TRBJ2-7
TGTGCCAGCAGCCTCCAAACGGGAACCTACGAGCAGTACTTC
CASSLQTGTYEQYF
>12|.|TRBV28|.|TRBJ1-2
TGTGCCAGCAGGAGCGACGGCTATGGCTACACCTTC
CASRSDGYGYTF
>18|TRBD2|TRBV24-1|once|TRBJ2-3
TGTGCCACCAGTGATTTGGGCTCGGGACTAGCGGGAGCAGATACGCAGTATTTT
CATSDLGSGLAGADTQYF
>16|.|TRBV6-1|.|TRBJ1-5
TGTGCCAGCAGGGAAGAGAGATTCTATAGCAATCAGCCCCAGCATTTT
CASREERFYSNQPQHF
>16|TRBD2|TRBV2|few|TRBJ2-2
TGTGCCAGCAGATCTAGCGGGAGGGCGAACACCGGGGAGCTGTTTTTT
CASRSSGRANTGELFF
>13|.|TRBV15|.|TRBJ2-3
TGTGCCACCAGCAGACAGGCTGAGGATACGCAGTATTTT
CATSRQAEDTQYF
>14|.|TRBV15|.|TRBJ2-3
TGTGCCACCAGCAGAGCAGGGCAGGGAGATACGCAGTATTTT
CATSRAGQGDTQYF
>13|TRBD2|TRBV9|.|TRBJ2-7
TGTGCCAGCAGCGCCAGGACTAGCAACGAGCAGTACTTC
CASSARTSNEQYF
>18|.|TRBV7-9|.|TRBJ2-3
TGTGCCAGCAGCTCGGACAGGGGGCTAGCGGGAGATACAGATACGCAGTATTTT
CASSSDRGLAGDTDTQYF
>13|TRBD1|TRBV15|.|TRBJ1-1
TGTGCCACCAGCACTGACAGGGGTACTGAAGCTTTCTTT
CATSTDRGTEAFF
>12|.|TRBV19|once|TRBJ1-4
TGTGCCAGTAAACAAGGGAGGGAAAAACTGTTTTTT
CASKQGREKLFF
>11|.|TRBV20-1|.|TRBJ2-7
TGCAGTGCTGGACAGTCCTACGAGCAGTACTTC
CSAGQSYEQYF
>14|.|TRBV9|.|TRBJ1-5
TGTGCCAGCAGCGCAGGTTATAGCAATCAGCCCCAGCATTTT
CASSAGYSNQPQHF
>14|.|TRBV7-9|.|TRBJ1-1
TGTGCCAGCAGGTCAGCGGGGGGGCATGCTGAAGCTTTCTTT
CASRSAGGHAEAFF
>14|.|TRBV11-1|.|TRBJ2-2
TGTGCCAGCAGCCGCTCCCAGGGTTACGGGGAGCTGTTTTTT
CASSRSQGYGELFF
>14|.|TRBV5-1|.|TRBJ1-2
TGCGCCAGCAGCTTGACAGCAGCTAACTATGGCTACACCTTC
CASSLTAANYGYTF
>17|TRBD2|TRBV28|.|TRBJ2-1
TGTGCCAGCTGCGGACTAGCGGGAGTGCCCTCCTACAATGAGCAGTTCTTC
CASCGLAGVPSYNEQFF
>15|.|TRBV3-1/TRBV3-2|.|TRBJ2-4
TGTGCCAGCAGCCTGCTTACAGGGTCCAAAAACATTCAGTACTTC
CASSLLTGSKNIQYF
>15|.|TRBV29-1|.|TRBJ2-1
TGCAGCGTTCGAATTAGCGGCAGCTCCTACAATGAGCAGTTCTTC
CSVRISGSSYNEQFF
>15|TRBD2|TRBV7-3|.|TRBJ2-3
TGTGCCAGCAGTAGCGGGGAGATTAGCACAGATACGCAGTATTTT
CASSSGEISTDTQYF
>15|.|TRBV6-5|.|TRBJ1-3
TGTGCCAGCAGTTCGACATCCAGCTCTGGAAACACCATATATTTT
CASSSTSSSGNTIYF
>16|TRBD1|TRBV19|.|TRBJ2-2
TGTGCCAGTAGCAAAATGGGACAGCTGAACACCGGGGAGCTGTTTTTT
CASSKMGQLNTGELFF
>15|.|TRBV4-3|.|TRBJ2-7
TGCGCCAGCAGCCAAGGTCAGGGGCGATCCGACGAGCAGTACTTC
CASSQGQGRSDEQYF
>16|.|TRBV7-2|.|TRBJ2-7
TGTGCCAGCAGCTTAGCGGGTTCCGGGAGCTCCTACGAGCAGTACTTC
CASSLAGSGSSYEQYF
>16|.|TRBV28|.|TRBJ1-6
TGTGCCAGCAGTTCCCCGGGACGGGGGGGGAATTCACCCCTCCACTTT
CASSSPGRGGNSPLHF
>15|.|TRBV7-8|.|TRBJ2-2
TGTGCCAGCAGCTTACCCAACCTGGGGAGAGGGGAGCTGTTTTTT
CASSLPNLGRGELFF
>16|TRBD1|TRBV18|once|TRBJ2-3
TGTGCCAGCTCACCACGGGGACAGGCTAACACAGATACGCAGTATTTT
CASSPRGQANTDTQYF
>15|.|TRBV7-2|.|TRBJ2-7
TGTGCCAGCAGCTTAGTCGGAGGGGCCAGCAGCGAGCAGTACTTC
CASSLVGGASSEQYF
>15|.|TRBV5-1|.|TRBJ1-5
TGCGCCAGCAGCCTCTCGGGGGACAGCAATCAGCCCCAGCATTTT
CASSLSGDSNQPQHF
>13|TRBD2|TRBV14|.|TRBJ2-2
TGTGCCAGCAGCCGGGGGGGGACCGGGGAGCTGTTTTTT
CASSRGGTGELFF
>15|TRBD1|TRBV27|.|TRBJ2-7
TGTGCCAGCAGTCGCCCGGGACAGGGGAGGCACGAGCAGTACTTC
CASSRPGQGRHEQYF
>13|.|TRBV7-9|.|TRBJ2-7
TGTGCCAGCAGCTTGGCGGGATTTTGGGGGCAGTACTTC
CASSLAGFWGQYF
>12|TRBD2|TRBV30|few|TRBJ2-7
TGTGCCTGCGGACTAGCCGGCTACGAGCAGTACTTC
CACGLAGYEQYF
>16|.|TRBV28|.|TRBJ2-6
TGTGCCAGCAGTTTAATCGCAGGGGTTGGGGCCAACGTCCTGACTTTC
CASSLIAGVGANVLTF